Listed here are 20 T cell receptor beta chains from one sample, sequenced in a study of regulatory T cells in long-lasting Graves disease. The sample's time point: newly diagnosed GD, antithyroid drugs for less than 3 months. The TCR library used RNA extracted from PBMCs. Assembly of TCR beta libraries relied on iRepertoire HTBI primers together with Arm-PCR of CDR3 regions. TCRdb re-analysed the multiplex PCR reads in MiXCR, keeping a single row per CDR3 protein. Of about 520,000 distinct CDR3 sequences in the sample, around 13% are singletons; the top ten hold 8% to 10%. These records were also assigned to another study, of T cells in Graves' hyperthyroidism and ophthalmopathy.

Here the sequenced sample was peripheral blood mononuclear cells (PBMCs), taken at new diagnosis, from a patient treated with antithyroid drugs. The receptors come from a woman younger than 45 with Graves disease.

This clonotype was recorded a few times. Being one base from a much bigger clone, this may be a read error. The chain uses TRBV11-2 and TRBJ2-1; 10 positions match TRBD2. Per the germline V gene, CDR1 is SGHAT and CDR2 is FQNNGV. CDR3 length: 16 residues. CDR3 coding DNA: TGTGCCTGCAGCAGCCGGACTAGCGGAGGGAACAATGAGCAGTTCTTC. It codes for CACSSRTSGGNNEQFF.

This clonotype was counted ten times or more. The chain is built from TRBV27 and TRBJ1-6; perhaps TRBD1 as D (6 bases). Trimming left V 2 bases short and J 9 bases short, with 14 bases between. The CDR3 consists of 15 residues. The germline V gene has CDR1 MNHEY and CDR2 SMNVEV (reference sequence). CDR3 protein: CASSLTGRALSPLHF. CDR3 DNA: TGTGCCAGCAGTTTAACAGGGAGAGCCCTTTCACCCCTCCACTTT.

Turning to this clonotype: This likely came from a read error, as a far larger clone is one base away. The chain uses TRBV11-2 and TRBJ2-7; D tentatively fits TRBD1 or TRBD2 (5 bases each). Germline V gives CDR1 SGHAT, CDR2 FQNNGV. This CDR3 region has 16 residues. The CDR3 region is CASGLDGTGSTYEQYF. The CDR3 DNA follows: TGCGCCAGCGGCTTGGATGGGACGGGATCGACCTACGAGCAGTACTTC.

This clonotype showed up just a few times. The CDR3 DNA sequence: TGTGCCAGCAGCTACGGACTAGCGGGAGGTGAGCAGTTCTTC. This codes for CASSYGLAGGEQFF. The chain recombines TRBV7-9 with TRBJ2-1; 14 bases line up with TRBD2. V dropped 4 bases and J dropped 9; count of bases not matched to a gene: 2. CDR1 is SEHNR, CDR2 FQNEAQ, per germline (reference sequence). The CDR3 totals 14 residues.

This clonotype was recorded many times. The chain is built from TRBV18 and TRBJ2-2; TRBD1 matches 9 bases. Germline V gene sequence: CDR1 KGHSH, CDR2 LQKENI. The CDR3 length is 15 residues. V trimming: 3 bases; J trimming: 3 bases; junction bases outside the gene matches: 2. CDR3 DNA: TGTGCCAGCTCACCGCGGACAGGGGACACCGGGGAGCTGTTTTTT. This encodes CASSPRTGDTGELFF.

This clonotype was picked up many times. This chain joins TRBV27 and TRBJ1-2; 7 bases are a match to TRBD1. Germline CDR1 MNHEY, CDR2 SMNVEV (reference sequence). V lost 2 bases and J lost 6; bases outside the gene matches: 3. CDR3 length: 13 amino acids. This chain's CDR3 is CASSLTGADGYTF. The CDR3 DNA is TGTGCCAGCAGTTTAACAGGGGCGGATGGCTACACCTTC.

This clonotype has ten or more counts. A read error likely explains this, since a far larger clone differs by one base. DNA of the CDR3: TGCAGTGCCCTAGCGGGAGTATCCTACAATGAGCAGTACTTC. This translates into CSALAGVSYNEQYF. The J gene is TRBJ2-5, the V gene TRBV20-1; 10 bases map to TRBD2. Germline values: CDR1 DFQATT, CDR2 SNEGSKA (reference sequence). Trimming took 6 bases from V and 11 from J; bases not matched to a gene: 15. The CDR3 is 14 residues long.

This clonotype came up a few times. The V gene is TRBV7-9, the J gene TRBJ2-2; D not resolved. Germline values: CDR1 SEHNR, CDR2 FQNEAQ (reference sequence). The CDR3 is 13 amino acids. The V end lost 1 base, the J end lost 7 bases, and 7 bases lay between the germline ends. The CDR3 DNA reads TGTGCCAGCAGCTTAGGCAGCGACGGGGAGCTGTTTTTT. Protein sequence: CASSLGSDGELFF.

The V call is TRBV5-4, the J call TRBJ2-5, with 8 nucleotides matching TRBD1. Looked up from germline, CDR1 is SGHNT and CDR2 is YYREEE (reference sequence). The CDR3 is made up of 13 amino acids. The V and J ends lost 5 bases and 5 bases, in that order; junction bases with no gene match: 5. DNA of the CDR3: TGTGCCAGCAGTATCAGGGGGCTGGAGACCCAGTACTTC. Its protein is CASSIRGLETQYF.

At least ten counts were recorded for this clonotype. The chain couples TRBV27 to TRBJ2-5; the match to TRBD1 covers 7 bases. The germline V gene has CDR1 MNHEY and CDR2 SMNVEV (reference sequence). The junction had 8 bases not matched to a gene; V was cut back by 5 bases and J by 2 bases. The CDR3 spans 15 residues. The CDR3 nucleotides read TGTGCCAGCAGTCCCTGGGACAGATCGCAAGAGACCCAGTACTTC. It is translated as CASSPWDRSQETQYF.

Many counts were recorded for this clonotype. V is TRBV6-1 and J is TRBJ1-2; D gene unclear. The length of the CDR3 is 13 residues. Germline assignment: CDR1 MNHNS and CDR2 SASEGT. V was shortened by 7 bases and J by 5 bases, with 14 bases between the two germline ends. This CDR3 reads CASMGGRGYGYTF. CDR3 in DNA: TGTGCCAGCATGGGTGGCCGCGGATATGGCTACACCTTC.

This clonotype was observed many times. The junction shows a germline mismatch at one end, possibly a read error. V and J are TRBV28 and TRBJ2-7; TRBD2 is a possible D gene (6 bases). Germline V gives CDR1 MDHEN, CDR2 SYDVKM. The CDR3 is 12 amino acids. CDR3: CASSPPRQRANF. The CDR3 DNA is TGTGCCAGCAGTCCCCCTCGACAGCGGGCAAACTTC.

This clonotype was seen a few times. This chain connects TRBV6-2 or TRBV6-3 to TRBJ1-1, with D possibly being TRBD1 (5 bases). Trimming took 8 bases from V and 8 from J, leaving 18 bases between them. In germline, CDR1 is MNHEY, CDR2 SVGEGT. The CDR3 has 13 residues. The CDR3, as DNA: TGTGCCAGCGGGTCGTGGGGGAAGTCCGAAGCTTTCTTT. As protein: CASGSWGKSEAFF.

This clonotype has a count of ten or more. The V gene is TRBV28, the J gene TRBJ2-5; weak D call: TRBD2 (5 bases). In germline, CDR1 is MDHEN, CDR2 SYDVKM. Trimming stripped 6 bases from V and 11 bases from J, with 19 bases between. CDR3 length equals 13 residues. CDR3 sequence: CASREMAGSAQYF. DNA for the CDR3: TGTGCCAGCAGGGAGATGGCGGGTAGTGCACAGTACTTC.

This clonotype appeared many times. The chain has TRBV2 and TRBJ2-3; tentative D call: TRBD2 (6 bases). This CDR3 is 18 amino acids long. CDR1 is SNHLY, CDR2 FYNNEI, per germline. V dropped 10 bases and J dropped 2 bases, with 28 bases sitting between them. CDR3 in amino acids: CAIRSGGLLSHPTDTQYF. CDR3 sequence (DNA): TGTGCCATACGAAGTGGGGGACTCTTAAGCCACCCCACAGATACGCAGTATTTT.

The sample holds many counts of this clonotype. The V gene is TRBV24-1, the J gene TRBJ1-2; the D is unclear. V was shortened by 3 bases and J by 7 bases, with 17 bases between the two germline ends. CDR3 length: 15 residues. Germline-derived CDR1 and CDR2 are KGHDR and SFDVKD. In DNA, the CDR3 is TGTGCCACCAGTGATCCGGACGGTCGGATGGGTGGCTACACCTTC. This encodes CATSDPDGRMGGYTF.

V usage is TRBV20-1 and J usage is TRBJ2-1, with a weak D call TRBD1 (5 bases). This CDR3 spans 16 amino acids. Germline V gene data show CDR1 as DFQATT and CDR2 as SNEGSKA (reference sequence). The ends were cut back, 1 base at V and 6 bases at J, with 19 bases in the middle. The CDR3 protein is CSARAGPQVPPNEQFF. For the CDR3, the DNA is TGCAGTGCTAGAGCGGGCCCACAGGTTCCCCCCAATGAGCAGTTCTTC.

This clonotype was seen ten or more times. The gene calls are TRBV27 and TRBJ2-3, with D perhaps TRBD2 (6 bases). Germline loops: CDR1 MNHEY, CDR2 SMNVEV (reference sequence). With 4 bases removed from V and 1 base from J, the gap between germline ends came to 15 bases. This CDR3 contains 16 residues. CDR3 bases: TGTGCCAGCAGTTCCTACCCCCAGCGGGGCACAGATACGCAGTATTTT. This sequence encodes CASSSYPQRGTDTQYF.

This clonotype was picked up many times. This sequence joins TRBV20-1 and TRBJ2-7; possibly TRBD1 for D (6 bases). Trimming pared 0 bases from V and 5 bases from J, leaving 14 bases between. CDR1 and CDR2 from the germline V gene are DFQATT and SNEGSKA (reference sequence). The CDR3 spans 14 residues. CDR3 residues: CSAREGARGNEQYF. The DNA for the CDR3 is TGCAGTGCTAGAGAGGGGGCAAGGGGAAACGAGCAGTACTTC.

The CDR3 reads CASSQSPRDTQYF. The CDR3 nucleotides are TGTGCCAGCAGCCAAAGTCCTCGAGATACGCAGTATTTT. The genes are TRBV14 and TRBJ2-3; D is unclear. From germline, CDR1 is SGHDN and CDR2 FVKESK. Between the trimmed V and J ends, which lost 2 bases and 5 bases, there was a span of 8 bases. The CDR3 totals 13 residues.